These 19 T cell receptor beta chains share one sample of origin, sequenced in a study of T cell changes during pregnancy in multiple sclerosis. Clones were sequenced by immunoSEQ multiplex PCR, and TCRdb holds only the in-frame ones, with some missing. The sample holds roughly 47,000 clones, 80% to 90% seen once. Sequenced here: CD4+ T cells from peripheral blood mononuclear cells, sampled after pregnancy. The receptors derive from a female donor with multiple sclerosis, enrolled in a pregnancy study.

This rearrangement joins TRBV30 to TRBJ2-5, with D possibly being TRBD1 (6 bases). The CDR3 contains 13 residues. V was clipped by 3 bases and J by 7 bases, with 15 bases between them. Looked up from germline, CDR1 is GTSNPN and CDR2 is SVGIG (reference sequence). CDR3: CAWRFPGVGTQYF. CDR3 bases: TGTGCCTGGAGGTTCCCAGGGGTGGGGACCCAGTACTTC. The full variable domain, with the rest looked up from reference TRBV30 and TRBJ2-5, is SQTIHQWPATLVQPVGSPLSLECTVEGTSNPNLYWYRQAAGRGLQLLFYSVGIGQISSEVPQNLSASRPQDRQFILSSKKLLLSDSGFYLCAWRFPGVGTQYFGPGTRLLVL.

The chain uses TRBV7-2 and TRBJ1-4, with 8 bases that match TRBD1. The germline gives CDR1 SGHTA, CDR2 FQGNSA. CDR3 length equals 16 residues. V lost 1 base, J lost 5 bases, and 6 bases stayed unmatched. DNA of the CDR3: TGTGCCAGCAGCTTAGGGGGACAGGCCTCAAATGAAAAACTGTTTTTT. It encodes CASSLGGQASNEKLFF.

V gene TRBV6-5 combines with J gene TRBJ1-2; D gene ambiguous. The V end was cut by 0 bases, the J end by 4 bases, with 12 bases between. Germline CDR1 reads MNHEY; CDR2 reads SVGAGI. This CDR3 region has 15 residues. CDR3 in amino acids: CASSYSSGGSYGYTF. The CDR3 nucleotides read TGTGCCAGCAGTTACTCCTCGGGAGGCAGCTATGGCTACACCTTC.

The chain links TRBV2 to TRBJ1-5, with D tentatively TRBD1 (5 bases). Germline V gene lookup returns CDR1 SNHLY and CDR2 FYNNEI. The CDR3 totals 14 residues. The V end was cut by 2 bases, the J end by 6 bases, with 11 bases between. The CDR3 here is CASSEPGVGQPQHF. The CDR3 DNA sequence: TGTGCCAGCAGTGAACCGGGGGTAGGTCAGCCCCAGCATTTT.

CDR3 bases: TGTGCCAGCTCACCACCGGGACAGCCCTACGAGCAGTACTTC. Amino acid sequence: CASSPPGQPYEQYF. V gene TRBV18 combines with J gene TRBJ2-7, with 7 bases identical to TRBD1. Germline V gene data show CDR1 as KGHSH and CDR2 as LQKENI. J gave up 2 bases and V 0 bases, and 1 base lay outside the gene matches. This CDR3 spans 14 amino acids.

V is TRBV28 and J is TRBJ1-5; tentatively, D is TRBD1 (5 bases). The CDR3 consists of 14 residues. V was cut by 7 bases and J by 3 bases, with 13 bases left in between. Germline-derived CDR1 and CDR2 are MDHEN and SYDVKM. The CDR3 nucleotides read TGTGCCAGCATTTGGGGCTCCCTCAATCAGCCCCAGCATTTT. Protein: CASIWGSLNQPQHF.

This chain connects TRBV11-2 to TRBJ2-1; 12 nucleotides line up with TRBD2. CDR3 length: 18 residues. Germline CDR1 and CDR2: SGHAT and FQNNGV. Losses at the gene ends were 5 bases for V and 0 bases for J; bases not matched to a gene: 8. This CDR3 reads CASSPSRTSGNSYNEQFF. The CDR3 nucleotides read TGTGCCAGCAGCCCCAGCCGGACTAGCGGGAACTCCTACAATGAGCAGTTCTTC.

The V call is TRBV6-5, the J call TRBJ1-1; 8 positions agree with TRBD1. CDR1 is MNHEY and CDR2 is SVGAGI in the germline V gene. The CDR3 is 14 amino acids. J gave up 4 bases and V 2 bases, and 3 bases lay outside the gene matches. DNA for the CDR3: TGTGCCAGCAGTTACCAGGGGGCCAGCACTGAAGCTTTCTTT. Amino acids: CASSYQGASTEAFF.

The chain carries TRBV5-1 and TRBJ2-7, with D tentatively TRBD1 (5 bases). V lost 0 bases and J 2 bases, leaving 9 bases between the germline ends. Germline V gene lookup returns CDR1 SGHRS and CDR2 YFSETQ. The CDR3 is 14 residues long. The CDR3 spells CASSLEPGTYEQYF. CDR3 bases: TGCGCCAGCAGCTTGGAACCAGGGACCTACGAGCAGTACTTC.

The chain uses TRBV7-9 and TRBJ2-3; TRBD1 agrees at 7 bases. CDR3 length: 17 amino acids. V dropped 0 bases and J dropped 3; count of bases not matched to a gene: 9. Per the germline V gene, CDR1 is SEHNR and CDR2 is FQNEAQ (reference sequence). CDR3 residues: CASSLARGQGMTDTQYF. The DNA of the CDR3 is TGTGCCAGCAGCTTAGCTAGGGGGCAGGGGATGACAGATACGCAGTATTTT.

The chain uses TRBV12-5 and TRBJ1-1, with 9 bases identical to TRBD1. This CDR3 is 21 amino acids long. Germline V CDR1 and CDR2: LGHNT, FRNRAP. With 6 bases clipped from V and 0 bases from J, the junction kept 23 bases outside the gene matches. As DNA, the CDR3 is TGTGCTAGTGGCCGTACCGGGGGACAGGGCAAAGAGGGGCTTATGAACACTGAAGCTTTCTTT. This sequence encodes CASGRTGGQGKEGLMNTEAFF.

Here the CDR3 reads CASSFGQGAGQPQHF. CDR3 in DNA: TGTGCCAGCAGCTTCGGACAGGGGGCGGGTCAGCCCCAGCATTTT. The chain employs TRBV11-2 and TRBJ1-5; TRBD1 agrees at 11 bases. Trimming took 3 bases from V and 6 from J; bases not matched to a gene: 4. This CDR3 contains 15 residues. In germline, CDR1 is SGHAT, CDR2 FQNNGV.

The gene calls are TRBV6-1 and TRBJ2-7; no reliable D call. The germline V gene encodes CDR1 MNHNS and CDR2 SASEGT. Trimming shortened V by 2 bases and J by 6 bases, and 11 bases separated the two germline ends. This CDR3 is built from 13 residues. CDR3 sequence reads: CASSEWQVPEQYF. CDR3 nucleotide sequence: TGTGCCAGCAGTGAATGGCAGGTACCCGAGCAGTACTTC.

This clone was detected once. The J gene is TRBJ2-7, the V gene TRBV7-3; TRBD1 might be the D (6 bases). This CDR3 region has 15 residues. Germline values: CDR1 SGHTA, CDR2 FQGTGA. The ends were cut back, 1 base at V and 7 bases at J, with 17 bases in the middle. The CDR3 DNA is TGTGCCAGCAGCTTAAGTTCAGGGGAGACGGGAGAGCAGTACTTC. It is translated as CASSLSSGETGEQYF.

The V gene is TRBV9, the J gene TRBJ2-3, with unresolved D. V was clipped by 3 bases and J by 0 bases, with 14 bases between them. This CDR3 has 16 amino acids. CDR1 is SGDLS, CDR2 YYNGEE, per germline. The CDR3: CASSALTTLSTDTQYF. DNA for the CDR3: TGTGCCAGCAGCGCACTAACAACCCTCAGCACAGATACGCAGTATTTT.

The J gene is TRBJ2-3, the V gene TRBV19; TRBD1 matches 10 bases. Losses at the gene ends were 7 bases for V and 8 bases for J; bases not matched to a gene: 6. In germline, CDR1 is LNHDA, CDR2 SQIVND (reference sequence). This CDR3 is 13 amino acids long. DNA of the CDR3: TGTGCCAGTATGGGACAGGGGTTTGGTACGCAGTATTTT. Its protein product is CASMGQGFGTQYF.

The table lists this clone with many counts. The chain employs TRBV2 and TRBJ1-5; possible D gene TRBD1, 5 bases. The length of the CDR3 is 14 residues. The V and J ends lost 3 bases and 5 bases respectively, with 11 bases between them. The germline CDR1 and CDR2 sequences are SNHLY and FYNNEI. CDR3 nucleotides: TGTGCCAGCAGTGACTTTGACAGAGATCAGCCCCAGCATTTT. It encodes CASSDFDRDQPQHF.

The CDR3 region is CASSSQGATSGSFYNEQFF. The CDR3 DNA follows: TGTGCCAGCAGCTCACAGGGGGCGACTAGCGGGAGTTTCTACAATGAGCAGTTCTTC. The chain combines TRBV5-4 with TRBJ2-1, with 12 bases aligning to TRBD2. V gave up 3 bases and J gave up 3 bases; unmatched junction bases: 13. Germline CDR1 reads SGHNT; CDR2 reads YYREEE (reference sequence). The CDR3 is made up of 19 amino acids.

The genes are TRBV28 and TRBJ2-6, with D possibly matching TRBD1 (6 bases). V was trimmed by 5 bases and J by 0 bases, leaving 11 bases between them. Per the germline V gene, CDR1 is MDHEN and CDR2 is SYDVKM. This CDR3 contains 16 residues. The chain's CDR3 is CASSVGQFSGANVLTF. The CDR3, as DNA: TGTGCCAGCAGTGTAGGACAGTTCTCTGGGGCCAACGTCCTGACTTTC.